The rows below give T cell receptor beta chains drawn from one sample of a study of regulatory T cells in long-lasting Graves disease. TCRdb processed the multiplex PCR reads anew with MiXCR; each CDR3 protein has one entry. The sample lists approximately 390,000 distinct CDR3 sequences; about 17% were seen once. These same data were also listed under a study on T cells in Graves' hyperthyroidism and ophthalmopathy.

The starting material was peripheral blood mononuclear cells (PBMCs), obtained at new diagnosis, from a patient treated with antithyroid drugs. The receptors shown here come from a woman aged 18-29 years with Graves disease. Both conserved end residues are part of each CDR3. The D gene is left open where the match is weak. Not every row has a clone size; where given, it reads once, few, many or a size class.

j_call d_call clone_size v_call cdr3_nt cdr3_aa
TRBJ2-1 TRBD2 many TRBV18 TGTGCCAGCTCACAGACTAGCGGGATTCTCAATGAGCAGTTCTTC CASSQTSGILNEQFF
TRBJ1-1 TRBD1 many TRBV4-1 TGCGCCAGCAGCCACAGACAGGGGGCTTTGAACACTGAAGCTTTCTTT CASSHRQGALNTEAFF
TRBJ1-2 . . TRBV9 TGTGCCAGCAGCGGGGGTCCTTATGGCTACACCTTC CASSGGPYGYTF
TRBJ1-1 . many TRBV18 TGTGCCAGCTCACTGAGACAGGTTGTGGCGAACACTGAAGCTTTCTTT CASSLRQVVANTEAFF
TRBJ2-3 . many TRBV6-2/TRBV6-3 TGTGCCAGCAAACGCCGGGACTTTGTGGCAGATACGCAGTATTTT CASKRRDFVADTQYF
TRBJ2-7 TRBD1 many TRBV7-6 TGTGCCAGCAGCTTCGCCGGGACAGTGAGAGAGCAGTACTTC CASSFAGTVREQYF
TRBJ2-1 TRBD2 few TRBV20-1 TGCAGTGCTTGGGGGCCTGGAAGCGGGAGGGCCCACGAGCAGTTCTTC CSAWGPGSGRAHEQFF
TRBJ1-2 TRBD1 . TRBV3-1 TGTGCCAGCAGTCCGCCGGGACAGAACTATGGCTACACCTTC CASSPPGQNYGYTF
TRBJ2-1 . few TRBV7-2 TGTGCCCCTCTGGATGAGCAGTTCTTC CAPLDEQFF
TRBJ2-3 TRBD2 many TRBV27 TGTGCCAGCAGTTCCCCCCGGACTAGCGGGGTTCGAACAGATACGCAGTATTTT CASSSPRTSGVRTDTQYF
TRBJ1-1 . many TRBV5-1 TGTGCCAGCAGCCCAGGGGTCTCTGAAGCTTTCTTT CASSPGVSEAFF
TRBJ2-1 TRBD2 many TRBV15 TGTGCCACCAGCAGATACTCTAGCGGGAGGGGAAAGGATGAGCAGTTCTTC CATSRYSSGRGKDEQFF
TRBJ1-1 . . TRBV20-1 TGCAGTGCTAGAAGAGCGGGACGGGACACTGAAGCTTTCTTT CSARRAGRDTEAFF
TRBJ2-5 TRBD2 . TRBV20-1 TGCAGTGCTCAGAGGACTAGCGGGGTGGAGACCCAGTACTTC CSAQRTSGVETQYF
TRBJ2-3 TRBD2 many TRBV5-1 TGCGCCAGCTGTGCTAGCGGGACAGATACGCAGTATTTT CASCASGTDTQYF
TRBJ2-7 . few TRBV20-1 TGCAGTACCGGGACACGACGAACCTACGAGCAGTACTTC CSTGTRRTYEQYF
TRBJ2-2 TRBD2 . TRBV7-9 TGTGCCAGCCGCTATAGCGGGACCTGGTCCGGGGAGCTGTTTTTT CASRYSGTWSGELFF
TRBJ2-7 . many TRBV27 TGTGCCAGCAGAACTGTACGGGAGCAGTACTTC CASRTVREQYF
TRBJ1-1 . few TRBV12-3/TRBV12-4 TGTGCCAGCAGTTTCCAGAACGCTGAAGCTTTCTTT CASSFQNAEAFF
TRBJ2-1 . many TRBV7-9 TGTGCCAGCAGTTTTTCCCTAAGCTCCTACAATGAGCAGTTCTTC CASSFSLSSYNEQFF
TRBJ2-3 . . TRBV4-1 TGCGCCAGCAGCCAATACCTAGACAAAGATACGCAGTATTTT CASSQYLDKDTQYF
TRBJ1-1 TRBD1 few TRBV28 TGTGCCAGCAGTCCTATCGGGGGACAGGTGAACACTGAAGCTTTCTTT CASSPIGGQVNTEAFF
TRBJ2-5 TRBD1 few TRBV10-1 TGCGCCAGCAGTGAGTTTTGGACAGGGGGTAGGCAAGAGACCCAGTACTTC CASSEFWTGGRQETQYF
TRBJ1-4 . . TRBV3-1 TGTGCCAGCAGCGCCTGGGGAGAAACGGTGGCAACTAATGAAAAACTGTTTTTT CASSAWGETVATNEKLFF
TRBJ2-5 TRBD2 many TRBV7-8 TGTGCCAGCGGCCCCCGACTAGCGGGAGCCCAAGAGACCCAGTACTTC CASGPRLAGAQETQYF
TRBJ2-7 . many TRBV27 TGTGCCAGCAGTTACAGGGCTTACTCCTACGAGCAGTACTTC CASSYRAYSYEQYF
TRBJ2-5 . few TRBV20-1 TGCAGTGCTAGAGATCGCGGTGGGGGGCAAGAGACCCAGTACTTC CSARDRGGGQETQYF
TRBJ1-5 TRBD1 many TRBV20-1 TGCAGTGCAACCGGGACAGGGGATTTTCAGCCCCAGCATTTT CSATGTGDFQPQHF
TRBJ2-3 TRBD2 . TRBV7-8 TGTGCCAGCAGCTTACGTTGGCGGGGGGGAGATACGCAGTATTTT CASSLRWRGGDTQYF
TRBJ2-1 TRBD2 many TRBV3-1 TGTGCCAGCAGCCAAGGCGCGGGGGGGAGCAATGAGCAGTTCTTC CASSQGAGGSNEQFF
TRBJ2-7 TRBD2 many TRBV10-3 TGTGCCACCAGCCCCGGGACTAGCGGGCCGTACGAGCAGTACTTC CATSPGTSGPYEQYF
TRBJ2-3 TRBD2 many TRBV15 TGTGCCACCAGCAGAGCGGGGAGGGCCTCCGATACGCAGTATTTT CATSRAGRASDTQYF
TRBJ1-6 . few TRBV10-2 TGCGCCAGCAGTGAGTCGATTATCCGCACAGGTTCGTCCCTCCACTTT CASSESIIRTGSSLHF
TRBJ2-2 . . TRBV19 TGTGCCAGTAGATGGACGGGGAACACCGGGGAGCTGTTTTTT CASRWTGNTGELFF
TRBJ1-2 TRBD1 many TRBV20-1 TGCAGTCCCCCGGGACAGGGTGCGACCATTTTC CSPPGQGATIF
TRBJ2-3 TRBD2 few TRBV30 TGTGCCTGGGGGCCTCGGGAGGTACCAGATACGCAGTATTTT CAWGPREVPDTQYF
TRBJ1-2 TRBD1 many TRBV10-3 TGTGCCATCAGTGAAGGCGCAGGGGGCTTCGGCTACACCTTC CAISEGAGGFGYTF
TRBJ1-6 TRBD1 many TRBV20-1 TGCAAACCGACAGGGTACTATGGTAACTCACCCCTCCACTTT CKPTGYYGNSPLHF
TRBJ2-3 . many TRBV5-4 TGTGCCAGCAGCCCAAGCGGGCCCACTAGCACAGATACGCAGTATTTT CASSPSGPTSTDTQYF
TRBJ2-6 . . TRBV7-2 TGTGCCAGCAGCTCGGACAGAGCCAACGTCCTGACTTTC CASSSDRANVLTF
TRBJ2-3 . many TRBV12-3/TRBV12-4 TGTGCCACCCAACGACAGGCGAACACAGATACGCAGTATTTT CATQRQANTDTQYF
TRBJ2-1 TRBD2 few TRBV7-3 TGTGCCAGCAGCTTTAGCGGGGGTAGCTATGAGCAGTTCTTC CASSFSGGSYEQFF
TRBJ2-3 TRBD1 few TRBV5-1 TGCGCCCAAACGACAGGGGAGTTTCCAGATACGCAGTATTTT CAQTTGEFPDTQYF
TRBJ2-3 . many TRBV7-3 TGTGCCAGCAGCCCGGACAGCGGGGGCACAGATACGCAGTATTTT CASSPDSGGTDTQYF
TRBJ2-1 . many TRBV6-1 TGTGCCAGCAGTGAAGCTTTCCTCGGAAGCCCGCACAATGAGCAGTTCTTC CASSEAFLGSPHNEQFF
TRBJ2-1 . many TRBV29-1 TGCAGCTCCCGAGGGGGACAATACAATGAGCAGTTCTTC CSSRGGQYNEQFF
TRBJ1-4 TRBD1 once TRBV6-1 TGTGCCAGCGGCGCGTCGACAGGGGTAGAAAAACTGTTTTTT CASGASTGVEKLFF
TRBJ2-4 . . TRBV20-1 TGCAGTGCTAGTCAAGTGGTAGCCAAAAACATTCAGTACTTC CSASQVVAKNIQYF
TRBJ2-1 TRBD2 many TRBV5-1 TGCGCCAGCAGCTCAGCGGGGAGCTCCTACAATGAGCAGTTCTTC CASSSAGSSYNEQFF
TRBJ2-3 TRBD1 few TRBV19 TGTGCCAGTAGGCAGACCGGGACAGGGGGCTATACGCAGTATTTT CASRQTGTGGYTQYF
TRBJ1-1 . few TRBV13 TGTGCCAGCAGCTTAGGCGGACCAGGGGTGGAGATGAACACTGAAGCTTTCTTT CASSLGGPGVEMNTEAFF
TRBJ2-7 TRBD1 many TRBV7-9 TGTGCCAGCAGCTTAGAGGGACAGGGGTTCGAGCAGTACTTC CASSLEGQGFEQYF
TRBJ1-1 . many TRBV11-2 TGTGCCAGCAGCTTAGATTTCCTAGGGAACACTGAAGCTTTCTTT CASSLDFLGNTEAFF
TRBJ2-5 . many TRBV5-1 TGCGCCAGCAGTCCCGCGGCAGAGACCCAGTACTTC CASSPAAETQYF
TRBJ1-1 . many TRBV11-1 TGTGCCACCCGGCGGGTCAATCTCGGCACTGAAGCTTTCTTT CATRRVNLGTEAFF